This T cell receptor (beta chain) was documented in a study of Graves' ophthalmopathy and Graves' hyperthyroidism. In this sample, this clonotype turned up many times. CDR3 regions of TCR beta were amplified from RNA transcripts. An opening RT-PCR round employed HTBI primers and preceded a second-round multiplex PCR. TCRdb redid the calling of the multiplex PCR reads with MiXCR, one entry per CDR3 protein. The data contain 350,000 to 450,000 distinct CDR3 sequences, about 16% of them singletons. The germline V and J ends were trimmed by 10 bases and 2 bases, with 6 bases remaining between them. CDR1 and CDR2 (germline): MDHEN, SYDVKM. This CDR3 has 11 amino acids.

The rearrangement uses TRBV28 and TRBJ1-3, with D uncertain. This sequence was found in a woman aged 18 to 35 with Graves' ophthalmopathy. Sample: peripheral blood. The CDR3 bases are TGTGCCACCGGGGCTGGAAACACCATATATTTT. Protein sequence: CATGAGNTIYF.